The source of this T cell receptor beta chain is a study of technical replicates of blood from four donors. Clones were sequenced by immunoSEQ multiplex PCR, and TCRdb holds only the in-frame ones, with some missing. The table includes about 85,000 clones, about 95% detected once. V lost 4 bases and J 4 bases, leaving 14 bases between the germline ends. This CDR3 is built from 14 residues. Germline V CDR1 and CDR2: SGHRS, YFSETQ. V gene TRBV5-1 combines with J gene TRBJ1-2, with D possibly TRBD1 on 5 matching bases. The sequence derives from a human donor in good health. Specimen: T cells isolated from PBMCs. Written as DNA, the CDR3 is TGCGCCAGCAGCCTACAGGACGGGCCCTATGGCTACACCTTC. This encodes CASSLQDGPYGYTF.